Shown below are 17 T cell receptor beta chains from a single sample sequenced in a study of metastatic and nonmetastatic thyroid tumors. Thyroid surgery was performed in patients who had received no treatment beforehand. TCRdb called clones again from the PCR reads with MiXCR. The table has tens of thousands of clones, about a sixth seen once. The sequencing input was blood. The source of these receptors is a female donor with papillary thyroid cancer or a benign thyroid nodule (not recorded which). Some clones in this sample may be carry-over from other donors' samples.

This clone was detected a few times. The chain carries TRBV6-1 and TRBJ1-2; D perhaps matches TRBD1 (5 bases). This CDR3 is built from 14 residues. Looked up from germline, CDR1 is MNHNS and CDR2 is SASEGT. The germline V and J ends were trimmed by 5 bases and 4 bases, with 14 bases remaining between them. The CDR3, as DNA: TGTGCCAGCAGTCATTTGGGGGATGCCTATGGCTACACCTTC. It encodes CASSHLGDAYGYTF.

This clone showed up many times. The gene calls are TRBV5-1 and TRBJ2-7, with D possibly TRBD1 on 6 matching bases. The V gene's germline CDR1 is SGHRS and CDR2 YFSETQ. This CDR3 has 14 amino acids. The ends were cut back, 1 base at V and 4 bases at J, with 12 bases in the middle. The CDR3 loop is CASSLTLTGYEQYF. DNA for the CDR3: TGCGCCAGCAGCTTGACCCTGACAGGTTACGAGCAGTACTTC. Variable domain in full (rest from reference TRBV5-1 and TRBJ2-7): KAGVTQTPRYLIKTRGQQVTLSCSPISGHRSVSWYQQTPGQGLQFLFEYFSETQRNKGNFPGRFSGRQFSNSRSEMNVSTLELGDSALYLCASSLTLTGYEQYFGPGTRLTVT.

Many counts were recorded for this clone. The CDR3 region is CASSLIASDTQYF. CDR3 nucleotides: TGTGCCAGCAGCCTTATAGCCTCAGATACGCAGTATTTT. The chain joins TRBV5-5 to TRBJ2-3; no clear D gene. V dropped 4 bases and J dropped 4 bases, with 10 bases sitting between them. This CDR3 is built from 13 residues. Germline V gives CDR1 SGHKS, CDR2 YYEKEE (reference sequence).

The V gene is TRBV6-5, the J gene TRBJ2-7, with a weak D call TRBD2 (6 bases). The germline V gene has CDR1 MNHEY and CDR2 SVGAGI. The CDR3 runs to 15 residues. V was shortened by 7 bases and J by 1 base, with 17 bases between the two germline ends. DNA for the CDR3: TGTGCCAGCATTTTGAGGGAGGAGTGTTCCTACGAGCAGTACTTC. Translating it yields CASILREECSYEQYF.

This clone was observed at least ten times. The chain joins TRBV24-1 to TRBJ1-5, with a weak D call TRBD1 (6 bases). Trimming took off 0 bases at V and 6 bases at J, with 17 bases between the two ends. This CDR3 region has 17 residues. Germline loops: CDR1 KGHDR, CDR2 SFDVKD. The CDR3 sequence is CATSDLWGAGGSQPQHF. In DNA, the CDR3 is TGTGCCACCAGTGATTTGTGGGGGGCCGGGGGCAGTCAGCCCCAGCATTTT.

This clone came up many times. A much larger clone differs from this one at a single base, so this may be a read error. The chain uses TRBV6-1 and TRBJ2-3, with D unclear. Per the germline V gene, CDR1 is MNHNS and CDR2 is SASEGT. The CDR3 sequence is 15 residues long. CDR3 DNA sequence: TGTGCCAGCAGTGAAGCCGGCCGTCCCACAGATACGCAGTGTTTT. It yields the protein CASSEAGRPTDTQCF.

This clone was recorded a few times. One end of the junction varies from germline; a read error may be responsible. CDR3 sequence: CSSRAPSGGEQYF. In DNA, the CDR3 is TGCAGTTCTAGAGCCCCCTCGGGAGGAGAGCAGTACTTC. The chain uses TRBV20-1 and TRBJ2-7, with 7 bases identical to TRBD2. The germline CDR1 and CDR2 sequences are DFQATT and SNEGSKA (reference sequence). The CDR3 runs 13 residues.

About this clone: At one end, the junction sequence differs from germline, possibly due to a read error. The chain combines TRBV19 with TRBJ1-3; D call uncertain. Germline V gene sequence: CDR1 LNHDA, CDR2 SQIVND (reference sequence). The CDR3 is 15 residues long. The CDR3 nucleotides read TGTCCCAGCAGGCCCGGGGATTTCTCTGGAAAGACCATATATTTT. Protein sequence: CPSRPGDFSGKTIYF.

Concerning this clone itself: The germline gene is not matched at one end of the junction; a read error may be the cause. The chain links TRBV20-1 to TRBJ2-7, with D possibly TRBD2 on 5 matching bases. Looked up from germline, CDR1 is DFQATT and CDR2 is SNEGSKA (reference sequence). The CDR3 totals 12 residues. The CDR3 is CSARVRDYEHYF. Here the CDR3 DNA reads TGCAGTGCTAGAGTACGAGACTACGAGCATTACTTC.

In this sample, this clone turned up many times. The rearrangement links TRBV4-1 to TRBJ1-1, with 9 bases fitting TRBD1. CDR1 and CDR2 (germline): MGHRA, YSYEKL. Losses at the gene ends were 1 base for V and 12 bases for J; bases not matched to a gene: 6. The CDR3 spans 13 residues. CDR3: CASSQVTGGQTFF. The CDR3 bases are TGCGCCAGCAGCCAAGTAACAGGGGGCCAGACTTTCTTT.

The sample holds many counts of this clone. The V gene is TRBV27, the J gene TRBJ2-7; D is tentatively TRBD1 or TRBD2 (5 bases each). Between the trimmed V and J ends, which lost 2 bases and 6 bases, there was a span of 20 bases. The CDR3 loop spans 16 amino acids. CDR1 and CDR2 (germline): MNHEY, SMNVEV (reference sequence). The CDR3 sequence is CASSLGRGVRGSEQYF. The CDR3 DNA reads TGTGCCAGCAGTTTAGGACGAGGGGTTAGGGGATCCGAGCAGTACTTC.

In this sample, this clone turned up many times. V gene TRBV9 combines with J gene TRBJ2-1; 11 bases agree with TRBD2. CDR1 is SGDLS, CDR2 YYNGEE, per germline. V trimming: 2 bases; J trimming: 6 bases; junction bases outside the gene matches: 7. The CDR3 length is 16 residues. The CDR3: CASSVPSGRPFNEQFF. The CDR3 DNA reads TGTGCCAGCAGCGTCCCTAGCGGGAGGCCTTTCAATGAGCAGTTCTTC.

The CDR3: CASSLLTGLPGETQYF. In DNA form, the CDR3 reads TGTGCCAGCAGCTTGCTGACGGGACTTCCGGGGGAGACCCAGTACTTC. This chain uses TRBV5-6 with TRBJ2-5, with D possibly being TRBD2 (6 bases). V lost 1 base and J lost 5, with 18 bases in between. The CDR3 has 16 amino acids. The germline V gene encodes CDR1 SGHDT and CDR2 YYEEEE.

The sample holds many counts of this clone. J is TRBJ1-5 and V is TRBV6-1, with a weak D call TRBD1 (6 bases). Germline-derived CDR1 and CDR2 are MNHNS and SASEGT. The CDR3 runs to 17 residues. V was cut by 6 bases and J by 0 bases, with 18 bases left in between. CDR3 bases: TGTGCCAGCAGCCTCAACAGGGCCCTTAATAGCAATCAGCCCCAGCATTTT. Translation: CASSLNRALNSNQPQHF.

A few counts support this clone. This may be a read error: a much more frequent sequence differs by one nucleotide. This sequence joins TRBV6-1 and TRBJ2-7; 8 nucleotides agree with TRBD1. The V segment lost 8 bases and the J segment 4 bases; nucleotides outside the gene matches: 4. The CDR3 contains 12 residues. Germline V gives CDR1 MNHNS, CDR2 SASEGT. The CDR3 bases are TGTGCCAGCCTGGGACAGGAGTACGAGCAGTACTTC. Translated: CASLGQEYEQYF.

This clone was recorded at least ten times. This chain links TRBV9 with TRBJ2-1; 10 bases fit TRBD2. The CDR3 extends over 15 amino acids. The J segment lost 9 bases and the V segment lost 3 bases, leaving 9 bases of the junction unmatched. Germline CDR1 and CDR2: SGDLS and YYNGEE. The CDR3 sequence is CASSESLAGLTEQFF. The CDR3 nucleotides are TGTGCCAGCAGCGAATCACTAGCGGGATTAACTGAGCAGTTCTTC.

The rearrangement joins TRBV7-2 to TRBJ1-2; 7 bases map to TRBD1. J gave up 8 bases and V 3 bases, and 3 bases lay outside the gene matches. The CDR3 consists of 12 residues. Germline CDR1 is SGHTA and CDR2 is FQGNSA. This CDR3 is CASSLGRGGYTF. DNA for the CDR3: TGTGCCAGCAGCTTGGGCAGGGGGGGCTACACCTTC.